The T cell receptor (beta chain) described here comes from a study of blood T cell repertoires in COVID-19. Overall study context: Samples taken during acute and convalescent COVID-19 were collected in the United States, Italy and Spain.

The V gene's germline CDR1 is MNHEY and CDR2 SMNVEV (reference sequence). This CDR3 has 14 residues. V lost 5 bases to trimming and J lost 4 bases; unmatched junction nucleotides: 7. TCRdb's table, derived via immunoSEQ multiplex PCR, lists solely in-frame clones and lacks some. This table holds 290,000 or so clones, around nine tenths found once. Cohorts were based on clinical histories the participants reported. The material sequenced was PBMCs or T cells enriched from blood (not recorded which). The source of this sequence is a woman between 18 and 29 years old who had recovered from COVID-19. The gene calls are TRBV27 and TRBJ2-7; 8 nucleotides agree with TRBD2. CDR3 bases: TGTGCCAGCAGTCAGGAGGGGACTAGATACGAGCAGTACTTC. This gives the protein CASSQEGTRYEQYF.